The 3 T cell receptor beta chains in this list originate from one sample, sequenced in a study of shared clonotypes between healthy human individuals. Clones were sequenced by immunoSEQ multiplex PCR, and TCRdb holds only the in-frame ones, with some missing. Among around 1.9 million clones listed, about 93% were seen once. CD45RO negativity and positive selection for CCR7 defined naive CD8 cells, a population that excluded terminally differentiated effector memory CD45RA+ cells. The sequencing sample was made of naive CD8+ T cells from PBMCs. The source of these receptors is a young man in good health. Some clones in this sample may be carry-over from other donors' samples.

This sequence joins TRBV7-2 and TRBJ1-5, with D maybe TRBD1 (6 bases). The CDR3 extends over 15 amino acids. Germline V gene sequence: CDR1 SGHTA, CDR2 FQGNSA. V was clipped by 5 bases and J by 2 bases, with 13 bases between them. The CDR3 is CASSAGPGGNQPQHF. In nucleotides, the CDR3 is TGTGCCAGCAGCGCGGGACCAGGGGGCAATCAGCCCCAGCATTTT.

This chain connects TRBV28 to TRBJ1-1; perhaps TRBD1 as D (5 bases). The germline V gene encodes CDR1 MDHEN and CDR2 SYDVKM. Trimming took 6 bases from V and 0 from J, leaving 14 bases between them. The CDR3 has 15 amino acids. For the CDR3, the DNA is TGTGCCAGCAGACCCCGGGGGTACTTGAACACTGAAGCTTTCTTT. Protein product: CASRPRGYLNTEAFF.

V gene TRBV27 combines with J gene TRBJ1-2; possible D gene TRBD1, 6 bases. The germline gives CDR1 MNHEY, CDR2 SMNVEV (reference sequence). CDR3 length: 13 residues. The ends were cut back, 4 bases at V and 4 bases at J, with 10 bases in the middle. CDR3 sequence: CASSSRTAYGYTF. Written as DNA, the CDR3 is TGTGCCAGCAGTTCCCGGACAGCCTATGGCTACACCTTC.